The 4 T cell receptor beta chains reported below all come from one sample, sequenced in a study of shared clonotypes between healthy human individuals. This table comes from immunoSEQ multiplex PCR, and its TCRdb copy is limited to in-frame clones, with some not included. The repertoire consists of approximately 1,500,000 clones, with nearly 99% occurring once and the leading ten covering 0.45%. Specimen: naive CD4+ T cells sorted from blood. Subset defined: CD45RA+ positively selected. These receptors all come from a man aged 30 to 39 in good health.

CDR3 bases: TGTGCCAGTAGAACTAACAGGGGACCGCAGCCAGAGACCCAGTACTTC. As protein: CASRTNRGPQPETQYF. V and J are TRBV19 and TRBJ2-5; TRBD1 matches at 7 bases. This CDR3 has 16 residues. Per the germline V gene, CDR1 is LNHDA and CDR2 is SQIVND (reference sequence). V was pared by 6 bases and J by 4 bases, with 14 bases of the junction left unmatched.

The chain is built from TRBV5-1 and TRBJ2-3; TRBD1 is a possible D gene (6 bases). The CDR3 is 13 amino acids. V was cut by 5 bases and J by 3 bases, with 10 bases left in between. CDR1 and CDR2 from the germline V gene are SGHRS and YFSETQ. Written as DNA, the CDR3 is TGCGCCAGCAGTCGTGACAGGACAGATACGCAGTATTTT. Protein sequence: CASSRDRTDTQYF. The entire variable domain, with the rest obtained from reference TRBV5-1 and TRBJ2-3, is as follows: KAGVTQTPRYLIKTRGQQVTLSCSPISGHRSVSWYQQTPGQGLQFLFEYFSETQRNKGNFPGRFSGRQFSNSRSEMNVSTLELGDSALYLCASSRDRTDTQYFGPGTRLTVL.

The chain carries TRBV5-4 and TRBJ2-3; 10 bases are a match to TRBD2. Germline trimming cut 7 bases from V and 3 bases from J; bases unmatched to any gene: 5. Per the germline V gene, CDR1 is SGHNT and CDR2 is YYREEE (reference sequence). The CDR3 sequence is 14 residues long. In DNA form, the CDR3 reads TGTGCCAGCCGGTCTAGCGGGAGTACAGATACGCAGTATTTT. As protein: CASRSSGSTDTQYF.

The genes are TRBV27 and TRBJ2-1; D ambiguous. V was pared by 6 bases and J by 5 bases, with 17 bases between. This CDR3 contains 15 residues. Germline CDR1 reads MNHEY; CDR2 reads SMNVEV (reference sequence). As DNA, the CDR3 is TGTGCCAGCAGCCTTTGGCCGCTAAGGGACAATGAGCAGTTCTTC. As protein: CASSLWPLRDNEQFF.